Shown below are 14 T cell receptor beta chains from a single sample sequenced in a study of T-cell reconstitution after alpha-beta-depleted transplantation in children. Unique molecular identifiers were incorporated into the prepared TCRbeta library. TCRdb fed the PCR reads into MiXCR, producing one record per CDR3 protein. In the table there are roughly 180,000 distinct CDR3 sequences, about 15% of which are singletons. The material was PBMCs from the stem cell graft donor, obtained from the stem cell graft. Receptors were obtained from a human donor who donated a stem cell graft to a child with acute lymphoblastic leukemia.

The chain couples TRBV14 to TRBJ2-1, with 7 bases aligning to TRBD1. CDR3 size: 16 residues. CDR1 and CDR2 (germline): SGHDN, FVKESK. V trimming: 3 bases; J trimming: 5 bases; junction bases outside the gene matches: 10. The CDR3 spells CASSHSRTGYDNEQFF. CDR3 coding DNA: TGTGCCAGCAGCCACTCAAGGACAGGTTACGACAATGAGCAGTTCTTC. Full variable domain (rest looked up from reference TRBV14 and TRBJ2-1): EAGVTQFPSHSVIEKGQTVTLRCDPISGHDNLYWYRRVMGKEIKFLLHFVKESKQDESGMPNNRFLAERTGGTYSTLKVQPAELEDSGVYFCASSHSRTGYDNEQFFGPGTRLTVL.

This clonotype has a count of ten or more. This chain uses TRBV24-1 with TRBJ2-7, with 7 bases lining up with TRBD1. CDR3 length: 13 amino acids. The V gene's germline CDR1 is KGHDR and CDR2 SFDVKD. Losses at the gene ends were 7 bases for V and 5 bases for J; bases not matched to a gene: 7. The DNA of the CDR3 is TGTGCCACCAGCGCGACAGGGACCAACGAGCAGTACTTC. The encoded protein is CATSATGTNEQYF.

The table lists this clonotype with many counts. V gene TRBV7-9 combines with J gene TRBJ2-1, with D possibly matching TRBD1 (6 bases). Germline V gene data show CDR1 as SEHNR and CDR2 as FQNEAQ (reference sequence). The V end was cut by 1 base, the J end by 6 bases, with 16 bases between. The CDR3 spans 16 residues. CDR3 in DNA: TGTGCCAGCAGCTTAGGGGGGACACCCCCGGGCAATGAGCAGTTCTTC. The encoded protein is CASSLGGTPPGNEQFF.

This clonotype was detected many times. The chain employs TRBV15 and TRBJ2-3; 13 nucleotides align to TRBD2. The germline CDR1 and CDR2 sequences are LNHNV and YYDKDF (reference sequence). The V segment lost 3 bases and the J segment 5 bases; nucleotides outside the gene matches: 5. The CDR3 runs 16 residues. CDR3 residues: CATSSETSGRLDTQYF. In DNA, the CDR3 is TGTGCCACCAGCAGTGAGACTAGCGGGAGGCTAGATACGCAGTATTTT.

This clonotype has ten or more counts. V and J are TRBV5-1 and TRBJ2-7; 7 nucleotides line up with TRBD1. The junction had 10 bases not matched to a gene; V was cut back by 3 bases and J by 4 bases. In germline, CDR1 is SGHRS, CDR2 YFSETQ. The CDR3 spans 15 residues. DNA for the CDR3: TGCGCCAGCAGCTGGGACAGTTTCAGGGGTTACGAGCAGTACTTC. Translation gives CASSWDSFRGYEQYF.

This clonotype was seen at least ten times. The V and J genes are TRBV12-3 or TRBV12-4 and TRBJ1-1; 7 bases map to TRBD1. The CDR3 has 14 amino acids. V lost 4 bases, J lost 4 bases, and 6 bases stayed unmatched. CDR3 region: CASSYRGLGTEAFF. In DNA form, the CDR3 reads TGTGCCAGCAGTTACAGGGGCCTGGGCACTGAAGCTTTCTTT.

This clonotype was recorded many times. The CDR3 DNA sequence: TGTGCCAGCAGTTTAGCCGAAACCGGGACTCCTTACGAGCAGTACTTC. It translates to CASSLAETGTPYEQYF. J is TRBJ2-7 and V is TRBV12-3 or TRBV12-4, with a tentative D call TRBD2 (6 bases). The germline V and J ends were trimmed by 0 bases and 4 bases, with 16 bases remaining between them. The CDR3 contains 16 residues.

This clonotype was observed at least ten times. The chain joins TRBV30 to TRBJ1-2; no clear D. This CDR3 spans 13 amino acids. V dropped 0 bases and J dropped 2 bases, with 7 bases sitting between them. Germline CDR1 and CDR2: GTSNPN and SVGIG (reference sequence). The chain's CDR3 is CAWSVQANYGYTF. The CDR3 coding sequence is TGTGCCTGGAGTGTGCAGGCCAACTATGGCTACACCTTC.

This clonotype was observed many times. The CDR3 here is CASSDSGSGSYNEQFF. For the CDR3, the DNA is TGTGCCAGCAGTGATAGCGGGAGTGGGTCCTACAATGAGCAGTTCTTC. V gene TRBV6-1 combines with J gene TRBJ2-1, with 9 positions matching TRBD2. This CDR3 has 16 residues. V dropped 3 bases and J dropped 1; count of bases not matched to a gene: 4. Germline assignment: CDR1 MNHNS and CDR2 SASEGT.

This clonotype has only a few counts. The rearrangement joins TRBV7-6 to TRBJ1-6; 8 bases are a match to TRBD1. In germline, CDR1 is SGHVS, CDR2 FNYEAQ. The length of the CDR3 is 15 residues. V shed 2 bases, J shed 5 bases, and the junction held 2 bases outside the gene matches. CDR3: CASSLQGQDNSPLHF. The CDR3 region has the DNA TGTGCCAGCAGCTTACAGGGACAGGATAATTCACCCCTCCACTTT.

In its sample, this clonotype was seen many times. The chain joins TRBV5-1 to TRBJ2-3, with 10 bases aligning to TRBD1. The germline CDR1 and CDR2 sequences are SGHRS and YFSETQ. The J segment lost 2 bases and the V segment lost 3 bases, leaving 3 bases of the junction unmatched. The CDR3 covers 15 residues. The CDR3 sequence: CASSSRQGATDTQYF. The DNA of the CDR3 is TGCGCCAGCAGCTCCCGACAGGGGGCCACAGATACGCAGTATTTT.

This clonotype has more than one count but fewer than ten. The chain links TRBV12-3 or TRBV12-4 to TRBJ2-7; the D gene could be TRBD1 or TRBD2 (6 bases each). V lost 6 bases to trimming and J lost 3 bases, with 18 bases between them. This CDR3 comprises 15 residues. DNA for the CDR3: TGTGCCAGCAGACAAAACCCAGGGGAGGTCTACGAGCAGTACTTC. Encoded protein: CASRQNPGEVYEQYF.

The chain recombines TRBV20-1 with TRBJ2-3; D is unclear. The CDR3 is 15 amino acids. Germline V CDR1 and CDR2: DFQATT, SNEGSKA (reference sequence). Between the trimmed V and J ends, which lost 5 bases and 0 bases, there was a span of 15 bases. This chain's CDR3 is CSASERVASTDTQYF. The CDR3 coding sequence is TGCAGTGCTTCTGAGCGAGTTGCTAGCACAGATACGCAGTATTTT.

This clonotype has ten or more counts. This chain joins TRBV13 and TRBJ2-5; D gene ambiguous. V lost 5 bases and J lost 3, with 10 bases in between. Germline lookup yields CDR1 PRHDT and CDR2 FYEKMQ (reference sequence). CDR3 length equals 13 residues. CDR3 residues: CASSPPAEETQYF. CDR3 in DNA: TGTGCCAGCAGCCCACCAGCAGAAGAGACCCAGTACTTC.